This is a list of T cell receptor beta chains from one sample in a study of CXCR3-negative and CXCR3-positive naive CD8 T cells. Reanalyzing the 5' RACE reads, TCRdb keeps one entry per CDR3 protein, without DNA. The sample table sets out approximately 56,000 distinct CDR3 sequences. The sample was memory CD8+ T cells from blood. The receptors come from a human donor in good health. Some clones in this sample may be carry-over from other donors' samples. Each CDR3 is given with its conserved first and last residue.

cdr3_aa	v_call	j_call
CASSTGGGRNEQFF	TRBV7-9	TRBJ2-1
CASSPLTTRDTGELFF	TRBV7-9	TRBJ2-2
CSARSRDRDFYEQYF	TRBV20-1	TRBJ2-7
CASGTGGETQYF	TRBV7-9	TRBJ2-5
CASSFNGGNTEAFF	TRBV7-3	TRBJ1-1
CASRRTGSAYEQYF	TRBV27	TRBJ2-7
CSVVRESSYEQYF	TRBV29-1	TRBJ2-7
CASSFRQGLATYEQYF	TRBV4-1	TRBJ2-7
CASAELGQGMDEQFF	TRBV7-9	TRBJ2-1
CASSLVTGTEAFF	TRBV12-3/TRBV12-4	TRBJ1-1
CASSFWGQGDGETQYF	TRBV12-3/TRBV12-4	TRBJ2-5
CASSYSLLVGDYEQYF	TRBV6-2/TRBV6-3	TRBJ2-7
CASRARTQTPIQYF	TRBV27	TRBJ2-4
CASRLSMTSSYEQYF	TRBV4-1	TRBJ2-7
CASSDSTSGELFF	TRBV6-4	TRBJ2-2
CASSLGQARTDTQYF	TRBV28	TRBJ2-3
CSVREPGRPYTPDGELFF	TRBV29-1	TRBJ2-2
CASKGTAFNEQYF	TRBV25-1	TRBJ2-7
CASSLETGGEAKNIQYF	TRBV13	TRBJ2-4
CASTSSGSREQYF	TRBV28	TRBJ2-7
CASSYELAPKNIQYF	TRBV4-3	TRBJ2-4
CAISEPRTGRLNTEAFF	TRBV10-3	TRBJ1-1
CSAEGPSGEQYF	TRBV29-1	TRBJ2-7
CAISDPPGPSRETQYF	TRBV10-3	TRBJ2-5
CASSIQGISGYTF	TRBV19	TRBJ1-2
CASSEAPGTHDEQYF	TRBV6-1	TRBJ2-7
CASSFGTGNRREQYF	TRBV7-3	TRBJ2-7
CSVEVGEGLEQYF	TRBV29-1	TRBJ2-7
CASSTRTSGGPLTYEQYF	TRBV9	TRBJ2-7
CATSVTRRGGLTDTQYF	TRBV15	TRBJ2-3